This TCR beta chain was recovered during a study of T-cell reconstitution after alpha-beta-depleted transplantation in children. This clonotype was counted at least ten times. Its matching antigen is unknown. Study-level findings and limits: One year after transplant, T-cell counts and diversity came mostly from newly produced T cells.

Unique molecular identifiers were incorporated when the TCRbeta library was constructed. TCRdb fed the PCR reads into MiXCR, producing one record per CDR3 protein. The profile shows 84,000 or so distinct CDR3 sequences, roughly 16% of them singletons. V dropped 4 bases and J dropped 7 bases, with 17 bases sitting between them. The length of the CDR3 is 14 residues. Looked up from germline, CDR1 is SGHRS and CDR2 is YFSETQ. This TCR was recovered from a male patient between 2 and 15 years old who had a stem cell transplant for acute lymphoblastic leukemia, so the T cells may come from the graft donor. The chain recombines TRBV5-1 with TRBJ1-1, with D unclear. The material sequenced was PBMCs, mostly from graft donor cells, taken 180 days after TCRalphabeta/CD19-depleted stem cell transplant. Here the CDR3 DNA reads TGCGCCAGCAGCACCGGAGGGAGTGGTAATGAAGCTTTCTTT. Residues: CASSTGGSGNEAFF.